Below, one T cell receptor beta chain is given with its context. Seattle's cohort entered during active infection and was followed longitudinally. The sample belongs to a study of blood T cell repertoires in COVID-19. The wider study: Acute and convalescent COVID-19 samples came from the United States, Italy and Spain.

Sequencing was performed with immunoSEQ multiplex PCR; in TCRdb, only in-frame clones are kept and a portion is missing. Of approximately 500,000 clones listed, nearly 90% are singletons. The receptor was isolated from a man younger than 35 with COVID-19, enrolled during active disease. Source material: peripheral blood.

Here the CDR3 reads CASSLVQTPGTQYF. Here the CDR3 DNA reads TGCGCCAGCAGCTTGGTTCAGACCCCGGGGACCCAGTACTTC. The V gene is TRBV5-1, the J gene TRBJ2-5; D gene ambiguous. V dropped 0 bases and J dropped 7 bases, with 13 bases sitting between them. The germline V gene has CDR1 SGHRS and CDR2 YFSETQ. This CDR3 is built from 14 residues.